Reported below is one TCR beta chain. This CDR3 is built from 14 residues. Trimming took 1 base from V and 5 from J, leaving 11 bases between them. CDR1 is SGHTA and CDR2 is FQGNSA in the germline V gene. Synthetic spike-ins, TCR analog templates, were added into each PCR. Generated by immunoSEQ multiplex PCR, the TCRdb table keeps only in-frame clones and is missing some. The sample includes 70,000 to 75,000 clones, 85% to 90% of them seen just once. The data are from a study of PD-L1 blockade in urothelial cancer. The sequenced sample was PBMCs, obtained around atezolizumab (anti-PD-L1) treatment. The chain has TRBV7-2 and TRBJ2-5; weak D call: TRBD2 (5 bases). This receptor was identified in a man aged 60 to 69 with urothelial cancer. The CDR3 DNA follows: TGTGCCAGCAGCTTAGATCGAGGGCGCGAGACCCAGTACTTC. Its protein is CASSLDRGRETQYF. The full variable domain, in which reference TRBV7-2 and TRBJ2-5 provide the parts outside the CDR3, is GAGVSQSPSNKVTEKGKDVELRCDPISGHTALYWYRQSLGQGLEFLIYFQGNSAPDKSGLPSDRFSAERTGGSVSTLTIQRTQQEDSAVYLCASSLDRGRETQYFGPGTRLLVL.